Each of the 17 T cell receptor beta chains below was sequenced from the same sample in a study of molecular identifiers for immune sequencing clone quantification. TCRdb fed the PCR reads into MiXCR, producing one record per CDR3 protein. The data hold about 320,000 distinct CDR3 sequences, with roughly a fifth observed a single time. The sequencing sample was made of naive CD8+ T cells from blood, with Jurkat cell RNA spiked in. Stated subset: FACS-sorted CD8+CD4-CCR7+CD45RA+ naive T cells. All receptors derive from a human donor in good health. Some libraries in this study had Jurkat cell RNA spiked in.

This clonotype was picked up many times. V is TRBV20-1 and J is TRBJ2-2, with D unclear. Trimming shortened V by 6 bases and J by 3 bases, and 8 bases separated the two germline ends. CDR1 and CDR2 from the germline V gene are DFQATT and SNEGSKA (reference sequence). The CDR3 extends over 12 amino acids. The CDR3 nucleotides read TGCAGTGCAAGGGATCACACCGGGGAGCTGTTTTTT. Translated, it gives CSARDHTGELFF.

This clonotype was observed many times. The V and J genes are TRBV6-6 and TRBJ2-3; 9 bases map to TRBD1. From germline, CDR1 is MNHNY and CDR2 SVGAGI (reference sequence). This CDR3 contains 18 residues. With 6 bases clipped from V and 4 bases from J, the junction kept 17 bases outside the gene matches. This CDR3 is CASSSQKAGDRAPDTQYF. DNA of the CDR3: TGTGCCAGCAGCTCACAGAAAGCCGGGGACAGGGCCCCAGATACGCAGTATTTT.

This clonotype was picked up a small number of times. The rearrangement uses TRBV6-2 or TRBV6-3 and TRBJ1-5; D unclear. Germline assignment: CDR1 MNHEY and CDR2 SVGEGT. Trimming pared 1 base from V and 0 bases from J, leaving 13 bases between. The CDR3 has 17 amino acids. The CDR3 DNA follows: TGTGCCAGCAGTTACTTATATCTATCCGATAGCAATCAGCCCCAGCATTTT. Its protein is CASSYLYLSDSNQPQHF.

The table lists this clonotype with a few counts. A read error is likely, as this CDR3 ends without the conserved phenylalanine or tryptophan. V gene TRBV2 combines with J gene TRBJ2-4, with 7 bases lining up with TRBD1. J lost 9 bases, V lost 10 bases, and 12 bases had no gene match. Per the germline V gene, CDR1 is SNHLY and CDR2 is FYNNEI. The CDR3 length is 13 residues. As DNA, the CDR3 is TGTGCCACCAAAGGGACAGACCGCACCATTCAGTACTCC. It yields the protein CATKGTDRTIQYS.

This clonotype was found many times. The rearrangement joins TRBV15 to TRBJ1-5; D is uncertain. V was shortened by 0 bases and J by 4 bases, with 7 bases between the two germline ends. Germline lookup yields CDR1 LNHNV and CDR2 YYDKDF (reference sequence). This CDR3 has 14 residues. The CDR3: CATSREIDNQPQHF. The CDR3 DNA follows: TGTGCCACCAGCAGAGAAATTGATAATCAGCCCCAGCATTTT.

This rearrangement joins TRBV12-3 or TRBV12-4 to TRBJ2-1; 10 positions match TRBD2. This CDR3 is 11 amino acids long. The DNA of the CDR3 is TGTGCTAGCGGGAGGCGGGATGAGCAGTTCTTC. As protein: CASGRRDEQFF.

The chain uses TRBV27 and TRBJ2-1; D might be TRBD2 (5 bases). The CDR3 runs 14 residues. Germline V CDR1 and CDR2: MNHEY, SMNVEV (reference sequence). Trimming cost V 4 bases and J 0 bases, with 7 bases left between them. CDR3 sequence reads: CASSWGASYNEQFF. The CDR3 DNA reads as TGTGCCAGCAGTTGGGGAGCCTCCTACAATGAGCAGTTCTTC.

This clonotype was seen many times. The CDR3 region is CASSSPTGAPNQPQHF. DNA for the CDR3: TGTGCCAGCAGTTCCCCTACAGGGGCACCCAATCAGCCCCAGCATTTT. This chain joins TRBV6-6 and TRBJ1-5; TRBD1 aligns across 7 bases. The CDR3 has 16 residues. V shed 4 bases and J 3 bases; nucleotides not matched to a gene: 9. Germline V CDR1 and CDR2: MNHNY, SVGAGI (reference sequence).

Regarding this clonotype: A much larger clone is a single base away; this may be a read error. The chain couples TRBV7-9 to TRBJ2-4; no definite D call. Germline V CDR1 and CDR2: SEHNR, FQNEAQ (reference sequence). The CDR3 is 13 residues long. CDR3 bases: TGTGCCAGCAGCCTCCCTGCCAAAAGCATTCAGTACTTC. Its translation: CASSLPAKSIQYF.

Concerning this clonotype itself: A much larger clone lies a single base off, so this may be a read error. This sequence joins TRBV9 and TRBJ2-7; perhaps TRBD1 as D (6 bases). Germline lookup yields CDR1 SGDLS and CDR2 YYNGEE. The CDR3 runs 16 residues. The CDR3 here is CASSPLGAAAGYEQHF. CDR3 nucleotides: TGTGCCAGCAGCCCCTTGGGGGCGGCAGCCGGCTACGAGCAGCACTTC.

As concerns this clonotype: Given a much more abundant clone one base away, this may be a read error. This rearrangement joins TRBV11-2 to TRBJ2-1; 10 nucleotides match TRBD2. CDR3 length: 14 residues. V trimming: 1 base; J trimming: 16 bases; junction bases outside the gene matches: 10. The germline CDR1 and CDR2 sequences are SGHAT and FQNNGV. The CDR3 region is CASSLGRGSGGAFF. The CDR3 DNA sequence: TGTGCCAGCAGCTTAGGTAGGGGGAGCGGGGGGGCTTTCTTC.

This sequence joins TRBV24-1 and TRBJ2-2, with D possibly matching TRBD1 (5 bases). Trimming pared 4 bases from V and 0 bases from J, leaving 8 bases between. The germline CDR1 and CDR2 sequences are KGHDR and SFDVKD. This CDR3 has 15 amino acids. The CDR3 nucleotides are TGTGCCACCAGTGAGGACACAACGAACACCGGGGAGCTGTTTTTT. This translates into CATSEDTTNTGELFF.

This clonotype was counted ten times or more. The chain carries TRBV4-3 and TRBJ2-3; D gene ambiguous. V lost 0 bases, J lost 2 bases, and 9 bases lay in between. Germline CDR1 LGHNA, CDR2 YSLEER. The CDR3 loop spans 15 amino acids. The CDR3 protein is CASSQDKLSTDTQYF. In DNA, the CDR3 is TGCGCCAGCAGCCAAGATAAACTTTCCACAGATACGCAGTATTTT.

This clonotype came up many times. The chain couples TRBV7-9 to TRBJ2-5, with D hard to call. Germline CDR1 SEHNR, CDR2 FQNEAQ (reference sequence). This CDR3 has 13 residues. V was clipped by 5 bases and J by 2 bases, with 9 bases between them. The CDR3 nucleotides read TGTGCCAGCAGCACGACTCCACAAGAGACCCAGTACTTC. Its protein product is CASSTTPQETQYF.

This clonotype was seen at least ten times. The chain's CDR3 is CASSQDSAGQEETQYF. As DNA, the CDR3 is TGTGCCAGCAGCCAAGATTCGGCGGGGCAAGAAGAGACCCAGTACTTC. The chain is built from TRBV3-1 and TRBJ2-5, with D possibly TRBD2 on 6 matching bases. The germline V gene encodes CDR1 LGHDT and CDR2 YNNKEL (reference sequence). V lost 0 bases and J lost 3, with 14 bases in between. The CDR3 has 16 residues.

This clonotype was counted at least ten times. This rearrangement joins TRBV4-1 to TRBJ1-5; TRBD1 is a possible D gene (5 bases). The germline V gene encodes CDR1 MGHRA and CDR2 YSYEKL. The germline V and J ends were trimmed by 5 bases and 0 bases, with 11 bases remaining between them. The CDR3 consists of 15 residues. CDR3 nucleotide sequence: TGCGCCAGCAGCACAGAACAGGCTAGCAATCAGCCCCAGCATTTT. Protein sequence: CASSTEQASNQPQHF.

As regards this clonotype: The junction and the germline gene differ at one end; a read error may be behind it. The CDR3 DNA is TGTGCCAGCAGCCAAGATCTAGGTCCGGCGGCCCAAGATATGCAGTATTTT. Translating gives CASSQDLGPAAQDMQYF. The V call is TRBV14, the J call TRBJ2-3; D is uncertain. Per the germline V gene, CDR1 is SGHDN and CDR2 is FVKESK. The length of the CDR3 is 17 residues.